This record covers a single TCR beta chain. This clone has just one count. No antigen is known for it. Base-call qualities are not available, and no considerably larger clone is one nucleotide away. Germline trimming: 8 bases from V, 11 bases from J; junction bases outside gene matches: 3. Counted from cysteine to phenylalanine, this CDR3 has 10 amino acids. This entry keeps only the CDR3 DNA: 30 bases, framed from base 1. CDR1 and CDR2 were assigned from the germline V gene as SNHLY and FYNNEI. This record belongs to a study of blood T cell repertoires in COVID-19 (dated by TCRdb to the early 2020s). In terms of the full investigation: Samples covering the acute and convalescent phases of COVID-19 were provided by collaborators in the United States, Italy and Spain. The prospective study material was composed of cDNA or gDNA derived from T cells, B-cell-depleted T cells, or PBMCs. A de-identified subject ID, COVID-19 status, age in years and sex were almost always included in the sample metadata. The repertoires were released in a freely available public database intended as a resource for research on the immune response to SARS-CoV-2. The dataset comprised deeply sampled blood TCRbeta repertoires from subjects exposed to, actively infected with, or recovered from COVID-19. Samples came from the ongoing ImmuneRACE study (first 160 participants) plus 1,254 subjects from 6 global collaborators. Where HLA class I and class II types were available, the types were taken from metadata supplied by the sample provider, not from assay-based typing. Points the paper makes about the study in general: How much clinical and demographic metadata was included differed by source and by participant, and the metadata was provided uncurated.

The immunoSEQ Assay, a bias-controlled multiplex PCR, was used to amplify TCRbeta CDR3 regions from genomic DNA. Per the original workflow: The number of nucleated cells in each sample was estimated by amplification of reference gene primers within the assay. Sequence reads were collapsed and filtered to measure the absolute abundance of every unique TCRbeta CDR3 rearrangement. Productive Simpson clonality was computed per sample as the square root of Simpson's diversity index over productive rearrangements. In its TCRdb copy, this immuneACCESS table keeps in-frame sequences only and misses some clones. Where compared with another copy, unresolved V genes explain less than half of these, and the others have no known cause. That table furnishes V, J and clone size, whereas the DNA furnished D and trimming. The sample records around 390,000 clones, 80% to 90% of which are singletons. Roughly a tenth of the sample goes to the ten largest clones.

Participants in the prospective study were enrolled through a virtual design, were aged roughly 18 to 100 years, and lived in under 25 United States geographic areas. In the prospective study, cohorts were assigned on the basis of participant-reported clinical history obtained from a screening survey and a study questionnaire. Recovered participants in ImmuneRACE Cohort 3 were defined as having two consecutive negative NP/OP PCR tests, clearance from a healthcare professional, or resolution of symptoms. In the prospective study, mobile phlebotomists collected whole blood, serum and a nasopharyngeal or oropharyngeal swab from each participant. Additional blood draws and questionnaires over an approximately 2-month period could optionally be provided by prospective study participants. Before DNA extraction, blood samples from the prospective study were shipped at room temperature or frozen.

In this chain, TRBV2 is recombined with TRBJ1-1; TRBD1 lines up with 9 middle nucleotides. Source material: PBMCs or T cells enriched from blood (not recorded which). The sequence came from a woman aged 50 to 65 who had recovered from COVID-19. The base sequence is TGTGCCAGCCGGGACAGGGCCGCTTTCTTT. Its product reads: CASRDRAAFF.